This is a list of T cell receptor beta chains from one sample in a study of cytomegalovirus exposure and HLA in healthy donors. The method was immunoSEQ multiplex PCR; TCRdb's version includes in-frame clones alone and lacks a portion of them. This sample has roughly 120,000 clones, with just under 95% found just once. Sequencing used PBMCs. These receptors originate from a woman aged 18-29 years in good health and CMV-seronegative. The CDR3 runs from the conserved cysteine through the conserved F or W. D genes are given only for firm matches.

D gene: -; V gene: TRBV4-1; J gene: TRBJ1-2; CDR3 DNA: TGCGCCAGCAGTTATGGAGGGGATGGCTACACCTTC; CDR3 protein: CASSYGGDGYTF
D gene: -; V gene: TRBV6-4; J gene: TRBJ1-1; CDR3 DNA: TGTGCCAGCAGGATGCAGGCGGGCAGTGAAGCTTTCTTT; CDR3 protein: CASRMQAGSEAFF
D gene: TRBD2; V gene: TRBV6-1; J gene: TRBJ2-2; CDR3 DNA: TGTGCCAGCAGGGGGGAGGGGACGAACACCGGGGAGCTGTTTTTT; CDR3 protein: CASRGEGTNTGELFF
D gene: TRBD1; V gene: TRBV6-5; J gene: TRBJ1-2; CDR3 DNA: TGTGCCAGCAGTTACTATGGGGGACAGGGATATGGCTACACCTTC; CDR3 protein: CASSYYGGQGYGYTF
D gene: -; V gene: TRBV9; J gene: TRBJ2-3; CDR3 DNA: TGTGCCAGCAGCCCCGGGGAGGTCACGCAGTATTTT; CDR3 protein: CASSPGEVTQYF
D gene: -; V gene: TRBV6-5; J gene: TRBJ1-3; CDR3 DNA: TGTGCCAGCAGTTCCCCAGGGGCCAGCTCTGGAAACACCATATATTTT; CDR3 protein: CASSSPGASSGNTIYF
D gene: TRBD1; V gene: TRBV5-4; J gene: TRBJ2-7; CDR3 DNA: TGTGCCAGCAGCGGACAGGGTAACGAGCAGTACTTC; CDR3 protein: CASSGQGNEQYF
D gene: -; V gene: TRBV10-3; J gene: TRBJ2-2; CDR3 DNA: TGTGCCATCAGTGAAAGGCAGGGGGGCACCGGGGAGCTGTTTTTT; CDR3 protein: CAISERQGGTGELFF
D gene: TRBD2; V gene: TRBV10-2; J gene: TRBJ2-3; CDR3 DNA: TGCGCCAGCAGTACGGGACTAGCGGGAGGGCCCACAGATACGCAGTATTTT; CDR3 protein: CASSTGLAGGPTDTQYF
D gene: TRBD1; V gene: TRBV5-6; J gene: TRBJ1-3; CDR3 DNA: TGTGCCGCAAATAGACAGGGGGCATCGAACACCATATATTTT; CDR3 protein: CAANRQGASNTIYF
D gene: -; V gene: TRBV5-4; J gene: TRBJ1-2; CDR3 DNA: TGTGCCAGCAGCCAATCGAGGAGGGATGGCTACACCTTC; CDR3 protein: CASSQSRRDGYTF